These T cell receptor beta chains were read from a single sample in a study of graft-versus-host responses after intestinal transplantation. Sequencing was performed with immunoSEQ multiplex PCR; in TCRdb, only in-frame clones are kept and a portion is missing. The table includes 130,000 or so clones, 92% detected once. No cognate antigen is known for these TCRs. The sample in question was unstimulated CD4+ T cells sorted from spleen or lymph node cells, obtained before intestinal transplant. The receptor source for this set is a human donor who received an intestinal transplant. CDR3s include the opening cysteine and the closing phenylalanine or tryptophan. A D gene is named only where the DNA matches it firmly. The size field is filled for only some rows; it gives once, few, many or a size class.

TRBV7-9	-	TRBJ1-5	-	TGTGCCAGCAGCCCCGGGGACTGGGGGCCCCAGCATTTT	CASSPGDWGPQHF
TRBV4-2	-	TRBJ2-1	TRBD1	TGTGCCAGCAGCCCAACGGGACAGGGTAAAGGTGAGCAGTTCTTC	CASSPTGQGKGEQFF
TRBV29-1	once	TRBJ1-2	-	TGCAGCGTTGATGAAGACACTACAGGCGGCTACACCTTC	CSVDEDTTGGYTF
TRBV6-6	-	TRBJ1-1	TRBD1	TGTGCGATCAAAGGGGACAGAGGAACCCATGAAGCTTTCTTT	CAIKGDRGTHEAFF
TRBV5-4	-	TRBJ2-3	TRBD1	TGTGCCAGCCGGGACAGAAACACAGATACGCAGTATTTT	CASRDRNTDTQYF
TRBV9	-	TRBJ2-7	TRBD1	TGTGCCAGCAGCGTAGAAGCGGACAGGACCTACGAGCAGTACTTC	CASSVEADRTYEQYF
TRBV7-7	-	TRBJ2-3	-	TGTGCCACCGGTAGGGACCCGGGCACAGATACGCAGTATTTT	CATGRDPGTDTQYF
TRBV5-1	-	TRBJ1-1	-	TGCGCCAGCAGCTTGGCCGGGGACCCGAACACTGAAGCTTTCTTT	CASSLAGDPNTEAFF
TRBV5-1	-	TRBJ1-5	TRBD1	TGCGCCAGCAGCTCAACGTCAGACAGGGACACCTATAGCAATCAGCCCCAGCATTTT	CASSSTSDRDTYSNQPQHF
TRBV19	-	TRBJ2-7	-	TGTGCCAGTAGTAATGAGGTGGCAAAGACCTACGAGCAGTACTTC	CASSNEVAKTYEQYF
TRBV10-3	-	TRBJ2-7	-	TGTGCCATCAGGGAGCTAGGTGAGCAGTACTTC	CAIRELGEQYF
TRBV19	-	TRBJ1-3	-	TGTGCCAGTAGTTCCACAGGGACTGGAAACACCATATATTTT	CASSSTGTGNTIYF
TRBV19	-	TRBJ2-5	-	TGTGCCAGCGAGGACAGTCAAGAGACCCAGTACTTC	CASEDSQETQYF
TRBV27	-	TRBJ2-3	-	TGTGCCAGCAGTTTACGACAGCTTCGCACAGATACGCAGTATTTT	CASSLRQLRTDTQYF
TRBV27	-	TRBJ2-7	TRBD2	TGTGCCAGCAGTTTAAGACTAGCGGCACACTACGAGCAGTACTTC	CASSLRLAAHYEQYF
TRBV5-1	-	TRBJ2-1	TRBD2	TGCGCCAGCAGCTGGGGACTACCCTCTAACAATGAGCAGTTCTTC	CASSWGLPSNNEQFF
TRBV15	-	TRBJ1-5	-	TGTGCCACCAGCAGAGTTCCGGATATCAGCAATCAGCCCCAGCATTTT	CATSRVPDISNQPQHF
TRBV28	once	TRBJ1-2	TRBD1	TGTGCCAGCAGTCTCTGGACAGGGGACTATGGCTACACCTTC	CASSLWTGDYGYTF
TRBV27	-	TRBJ2-1	TRBD2	TGTGCCAGCAGCCTCCTAGCGGGAATAGACTACAATGAGCAGTTCTTC	CASSLLAGIDYNEQFF
TRBV28	-	TRBJ1-1	TRBD1	TGTGCCAGCAGTCGTAATGGCAGGGGGCGCTTATCTACTGAAGCTTTCTTT	CASSRNGRGRLSTEAFF
TRBV15	-	TRBJ1-2	-	TGTGCCACCAGCAGCGACGTCGGACCCATCCTACGAAGCTACACCTTC	CATSSDVGPILRSYTF
TRBV7-9	-	TRBJ2-3	TRBD2	TGTGCCAGCAGCTTGGGACTAGCGGGAGGAAGTTTTCAAACAGATACGCAGTATTTT	CASSLGLAGGSFQTDTQYF
TRBV7-3	-	TRBJ2-2	-	TGTGCCAGCAGCCCCGGGGGCGCGAATAACCCTACCGGGGAGCTGTTTTTT	CASSPGGANNPTGELFF
TRBV6-1	-	TRBJ2-3	-	TGTGCCAGCAATACGGGACCGGGAAGGTCGCAGTATTTT	CASNTGPGRSQYF
TRBV28	-	TRBJ1-4	TRBD1	TGTGCCAGCAGTTCCCCGACAGGGGTAAATGAAAAACTGTTTTTT	CASSSPTGVNEKLFF
TRBV19	-	TRBJ1-3	-	TGTGCCACTATGGACACCTCTGGAAACACCATATATTTT	CATMDTSGNTIYF
TRBV7-2	-	TRBJ2-3	TRBD2	TGTGCCAGCAGCGCCTCTAGCGGTTCTAGCACAGATACGCAGTATTTT	CASSASSGSSTDTQYF
TRBV7-3	-	TRBJ2-3	-	TGTGCCAGCAGCCAGGGGGGCCGCAATACGCAGTATTTT	CASSQGGRNTQYF
TRBV19	few	TRBJ1-1	-	TGTGCCAGTAGTTTCAGGGTGAACACTGAAGCTTTCTTT	CASSFRVNTEAFF
TRBV18	-	TRBJ2-7	-	TGTGCCAGCTCACCCTTGGACAGACCGAGCTCCTACGAGCAGTACTTC	CASSPLDRPSSYEQYF
TRBV5-4	few	TRBJ1-2	-	TGTGCCAGCAGCTCAATTAGGGGGGGTTATGGCGGCTACACCTTC	CASSSIRGGYGGYTF
TRBV18	-	TRBJ1-2	-	TGTGCCAGCTCACCACCGGTGAACTATGGCTACACCTTC	CASSPPVNYGYTF
TRBV2	once	TRBJ1-4	TRBD1	TGTGCCACAGTCGCCCGTACAGGGGTGAGGGAAAAACTGTTTTTT	CATVARTGVREKLFF
TRBV28	-	TRBJ1-2	TRBD1	TGTGCCAGCAACGGACAGGGGGCGTATGGCTACACCTTC	CASNGQGAYGYTF
TRBV6-5	-	TRBJ2-7	-	TGTGCCAGCAGTTACTCGGCCTACCTCGAGCAGTACTTC	CASSYSAYLEQYF
TRBV9	-	TRBJ2-7	-	TGTGCCAGCAGCGGAAGACTAATCCCGGGCGAGCAGTACTTC	CASSGRLIPGEQYF
TRBV7-3	-	TRBJ1-5	-	TGTGCCAGCAGCAGGACTGGTACAAGGCCCGCCGGCCAGCATTTT	CASSRTGTRPAGQHF
TRBV18	-	TRBJ2-7	-	TGTGCCAGCTCACCACTAAAGAAAGGGGGGGATTCCTACGAGCAGTACTTC	CASSPLKKGGDSYEQYF
TRBV27	-	TRBJ1-5	TRBD1	TGTGCCAGCAGGACACTAGACAGGGACAATCAGCCCCAGCATTTT	CASRTLDRDNQPQHF
TRBV30	-	TRBJ2-7	-	TGTGCCTGGAGCCGTGGGTACGAGCAGTACTTC	CAWSRGYEQYF
TRBV18	-	TRBJ2-1	-	TGTGCCAGCTCAGCACAAAAGAATGAGCAGTTCTTC	CASSAQKNEQFF
TRBV11-2	-	TRBJ2-1	-	TGTGCCAGCAGCTTAGAAGGGAGTGAGCAGTTCTTC	CASSLEGSEQFF